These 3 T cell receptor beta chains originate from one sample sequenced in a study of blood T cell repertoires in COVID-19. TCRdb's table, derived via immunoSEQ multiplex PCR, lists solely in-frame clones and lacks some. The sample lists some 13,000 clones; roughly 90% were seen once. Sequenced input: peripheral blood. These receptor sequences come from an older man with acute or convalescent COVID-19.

CDR3 sequence reads: CASSQDVGAPLYGYTF. The CDR3 region has the DNA TGTGCCAGCAGCCAAGACGTTGGGGCCCCTCTCTATGGCTACACCTTC. J is TRBJ1-2 and V is TRBV4-2; D might be TRBD1 (5 bases). The CDR3 is 16 amino acids. V was cut by 0 bases and J by 4 bases, with 15 bases left in between. The V gene's germline CDR1 is LGHNA and CDR2 YNFKEQ.

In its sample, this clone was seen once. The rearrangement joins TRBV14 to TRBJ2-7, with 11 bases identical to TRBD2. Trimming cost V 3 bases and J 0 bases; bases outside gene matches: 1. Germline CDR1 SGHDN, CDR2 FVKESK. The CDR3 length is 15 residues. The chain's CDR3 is CASSQGLAVSYEQYF. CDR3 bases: TGTGCCAGCAGCCAGGGACTAGCGGTCTCCTACGAGCAGTACTTC.

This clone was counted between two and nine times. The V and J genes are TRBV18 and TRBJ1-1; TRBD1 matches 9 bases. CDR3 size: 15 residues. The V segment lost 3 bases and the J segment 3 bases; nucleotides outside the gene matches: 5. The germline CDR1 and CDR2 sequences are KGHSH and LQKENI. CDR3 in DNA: TGTGCCAGCTCACCGCCAACAGGGGGCTACACTGAAGCTTTCTTT. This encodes CASSPPTGGYTEAFF.